The 22 T cell receptor beta chains below were found in one sample sequenced in a study of regulatory T cells in long-lasting Graves disease. iRepertoire HTBI primers and Arm-PCR of CDR3 regions built TCR beta libraries. TCRdb re-derived calls from the multiplex PCR reads in MiXCR, one entry per CDR3 protein. This sample has roughly 530,000 distinct CDR3 sequences; roughly 16% occur once, and the top ten carry 25%. Time point specified: newly diagnosed GD, antithyroid drugs for less than 3 months. The TCR library was made from RNA extracted from PBMCs. These sequences were also reported in another study, on T cells in Graves' hyperthyroidism and ophthalmopathy.

The material sequenced was peripheral blood mononuclear cells (PBMCs), taken at new diagnosis, from a patient treated with antithyroid drugs. Every receptor here comes from a woman aged 40 to 65 with Graves disease.

The chain is built from TRBV6-1 and TRBJ1-6, with a possible D match to TRBD1 (5 bases). The CDR3 contains 14 residues. The ends were cut back, 5 bases at V and 3 bases at J, with 8 bases in the middle. Germline V gene data show CDR1 as MNHNS and CDR2 as SASEGT. In DNA form, the CDR3 reads TGTGCCAGCAGTCCAGGGAACTATAATTCACCCCTCCACTTT. Amino acids: CASSPGNYNSPLHF.

This clonotype appeared many times. The genes are TRBV5-1 and TRBJ2-3; 7 positions match TRBD2. Germline V CDR1 and CDR2: SGHRS, YFSETQ. The CDR3 has 16 residues. V was pared by 4 bases and J by 0 bases, with 8 bases of the junction left unmatched. The CDR3 loop is CASSRIAGQSTDTQYF. The CDR3 DNA sequence: TGCGCCAGCAGCCGTATAGCGGGTCAAAGCACAGATACGCAGTATTTT.

This clonotype was counted many times. The chain is built from TRBV6-5 and TRBJ2-4; TRBD1 is a possible D gene (5 bases). The CDR3 totals 15 residues. The germline CDR1 and CDR2 sequences are MNHEY and SVGAGI. Trimming removed 4 bases from V and 7 bases from J, with 17 bases in between. CDR3 loop: CASSSYKTVFNIQYF. The CDR3 DNA reads as TGTGCCAGCAGTTCTTATAAGACAGTGTTCAACATTCAGTACTTC.

This clonotype was seen repeatedly, ten times or more. V and J are TRBV12-3 or TRBV12-4 and TRBJ2-7, with TRBD1 identical over 7 bases. Germline trimming cut 6 bases from V and 2 bases from J; bases unmatched to any gene: 7. The CDR3 covers 14 residues. This chain's CDR3 is CASRLDDRAYEQYF. The CDR3 DNA sequence: TGTGCCAGCAGACTAGATGACAGGGCCTACGAGCAGTACTTC.

This clonotype was recorded at least ten times. The chain carries TRBV28 and TRBJ1-5; D is undetermined. Trimming removed 4 bases at V and 9 bases at J, with 16 bases between. From germline, CDR1 is MDHEN and CDR2 SYDVKM. CDR3 length: 14 residues. The CDR3 nucleotides read TGTGCCAGCAGTTCCCACCAGACCCCGGGGCCCCAGCATTTT. This translates into CASSSHQTPGPQHF.

This clonotype has a count of ten or more. The chain couples TRBV7-2 to TRBJ1-5; unclear D gene. The ends were cut back, 2 bases at V and 5 bases at J, with 13 bases in the middle. CDR1 is SGHTA and CDR2 is FQGNSA in the germline V gene. This CDR3 has 15 residues. CDR3 DNA: TGTGCCAGCAGCTTAACTGCAGGCCCTTATCAGCCCCAGCATTTT. Translated, it gives CASSLTAGPYQPQHF.

The table lists this clonotype with many counts. V usage is TRBV18 and J usage is TRBJ1-5, with 10 bases matching TRBD1. This CDR3 is 15 amino acids long. The germline gives CDR1 KGHSH, CDR2 LQKENI. The J segment lost 6 bases and the V segment lost 6 bases, leaving 8 bases of the junction unmatched. CDR3 residues: CASSHDRGPVQPQHF. The DNA for the CDR3 is TGTGCCAGCTCCCACGACAGGGGGCCCGTTCAGCCCCAGCATTTT.

This clonotype was seen at least ten times. V gene TRBV19 combines with J gene TRBJ1-2, with 7 nucleotides matching TRBD1. The germline gives CDR1 LNHDA, CDR2 SQIVND (reference sequence). The J segment lost 2 bases and the V segment lost 6 bases, leaving 9 bases of the junction unmatched. The CDR3 runs to 15 residues. CDR3 nucleotides: TGTGCCAGTAGCAACCGGGACAGTTCAAACTATGGCTACACCTTC. This gives the protein CASSNRDSSNYGYTF. The full variable domain, its missing parts supplied by reference TRBV19 and TRBJ1-2, is DGGITQSPKYLFRKEGQNVTLSCEQNLNHDAMYWYRQDPGQGLRLIYYSQIVNDFQKGDIAEGYSVSREKKESFPLTVTSAQKNPTAFYLCASSNRDSSNYGYTFGSGTRLTVV.

The rearrangement joins TRBV28 to TRBJ1-3; D call uncertain. V was cut by 3 bases and J by 4 bases, with 13 bases left in between. This CDR3 spans 15 amino acids. From germline, CDR1 is MDHEN and CDR2 SYDVKM. Here the CDR3 reads CASSFTGLVGNTIYF. CDR3 coding DNA: TGTGCCAGCAGTTTCACCGGGTTAGTGGGAAACACCATATATTTT.

This clonotype has a count of ten or more. J is TRBJ1-1 and V is TRBV5-1; no clear D. The CDR3 length is 13 residues. Germline CDR1 is SGHRS and CDR2 is YFSETQ. With 4 bases removed from V and 5 bases from J, the gap between germline ends came to 12 bases. The CDR3 DNA reads TGCGCCAGCAGCATAGGACCTGAGACTGAAGCTTTCTTT. This sequence encodes CASSIGPETEAFF. The entire variable domain, with the rest obtained from reference TRBV5-1 and TRBJ1-1, is as follows: KAGVTQTPRYLIKTRGQQVTLSCSPISGHRSVSWYQQTPGQGLQFLFEYFSETQRNKGNFPGRFSGRQFSNSRSEMNVSTLELGDSALYLCASSIGPETEAFFGQGTRLTVV.

This clonotype was picked up a small number of times. Just one base apart from a much larger clone, this may be a read error. The chain combines TRBV5-6 with TRBJ1-4; D is ambiguous. There are 15 residues in the CDR3. Germline CDR1 and CDR2: SGHDT and YYEEEE. V lost 2 bases to trimming and J lost 0 bases, with 8 bases between them. CDR3 nucleotide sequence: TGTGCCAGCAGCTTAGGGCCAGCAACTAATGAAAAACTGTTTTTT. Translation: CASSLGPATNEKLFF.

This clonotype was detected many times. The CDR3 sequence is CSARSGLGNTIYF. In nucleotides, the CDR3 is TGCAGTGCTAGATCGGGGCTTGGAAACACCATATATTTT. The chain has TRBV20-1 and TRBJ1-3; perhaps TRBD1 as D (5 bases). Looked up from germline, CDR1 is DFQATT and CDR2 is SNEGSKA (reference sequence). V gave up 2 bases and J gave up 3 bases, with 8 bases separating them. This CDR3 is 13 amino acids long.

This clonotype was counted only a few times. V and J are TRBV6-1 and TRBJ2-3; unclear D gene. Germline values: CDR1 MNHNS, CDR2 SASEGT. The CDR3 has 14 amino acids. Trimming removed 6 bases from V and 0 bases from J, with 10 bases in between. The CDR3 here is CASRLEPSTDTQYF. Written as DNA, the CDR3 is TGTGCCAGCAGGCTGGAGCCTAGCACAGATACGCAGTATTTT.

Ten or more counts support this clonotype. The V call is TRBV6-5, the J call TRBJ1-3; D is undetermined. Germline loops: CDR1 MNHEY, CDR2 SVGAGI. The CDR3 runs to 15 residues. Trimming left V 2 bases short and J 3 bases short, with 11 bases between. CDR3 sequence reads: CASSYAAGSGNTIYF. The CDR3 coding sequence is TGTGCCAGCAGTTACGCGGCGGGGAGTGGAAACACCATATATTTT.

This clonotype was recorded at least ten times. Sequence at one end of the junction differs from germline and may be a read error. The chain carries TRBV5-1 and TRBJ1-2; TRBD1 aligns across 9 bases. Germline-derived CDR1 and CDR2 are SGHRS and YFSETQ. This CDR3 is 14 amino acids long. The CDR3 sequence is CASSLRTGVYGYTF. In DNA, the CDR3 is TGTGCCAGCAGTTTAAGGACAGGGGTCTATGGCTACACCTTC.

A remark on this clonotype: A single base separates this from a much larger clone, so it may be a read error. The chain links TRBV28 to TRBJ2-5; either TRBD1 or TRBD2 may supply D (5 bases each). The CDR3 covers 15 residues. The germline CDR1 and CDR2 sequences are MDHEN and SYDVKM. V lost 8 bases to trimming and J lost 5 bases, with 21 bases between them. The CDR3 spells CASGIRDPLGETQYF. CDR3 in DNA: TGTGCCAGCGGTATCCGGGACCCTCTCGGGGAGACCCAGTACTTC.

The table lists this clonotype with many counts. This chain links TRBV6-2 or TRBV6-3 with TRBJ2-7, with a possible D match to TRBD2 (5 bases). Germline V gives CDR1 MNHEY, CDR2 SVGEGT. V was cut by 2 bases and J by 6 bases, with 14 bases left in between. CDR3 length: 14 amino acids. CDR3 in amino acids: CASSYRTQRGEQYF. The CDR3, as DNA: TGTGCCAGCAGTTACCGGACCCAACGGGGCGAGCAGTACTTC.

In its sample, this clonotype was seen a few times. The CDR3 here is CASGPGGAQPQHF. CDR3 nucleotides: TGTGCTAGTGGTCCAGGGGGGGCCCAGCCCCAGCATTTT. V gene TRBV12-5 combines with J gene TRBJ1-5, with TRBD1 identical over 7 bases. Germline trimming cut 5 bases from V and 7 bases from J; bases unmatched to any gene: 5. The CDR3 is 13 residues long. Germline V lookup: CDR1 LGHNT, CDR2 FRNRAP. The variable domain in full, with the rest retrieved from reference TRBV12-5 and TRBJ1-5, is DARVTQTPRHKVTEMGQEVTMRCQPILGHNTVFWYRQTMMQGLELLAYFRNRAPLDDSGMPKDRFSAEMPDATLATLKIQPSEPRDSAVYFCASGPGGAQPQHFGDGTRLSIL.

This clonotype was recorded many times. The V call is TRBV3-1, the J call TRBJ2-3; 11 nucleotides match TRBD2. The V segment lost 2 bases and the J segment 3 bases; nucleotides outside the gene matches: 1. The CDR3 has 15 residues. Germline lookup yields CDR1 LGHDT and CDR2 YNNKEL (reference sequence). In nucleotides, the CDR3 is TGTGCCAGCAGCCAATGGACTAGCGGGACAGATACGCAGTATTTT. This gives the protein CASSQWTSGTDTQYF.

This clonotype was observed a few times. The chain uses TRBV24-1 and TRBJ1-4; no clear D. The CDR3 sequence is 15 residues long. Looked up from germline, CDR1 is KGHDR and CDR2 is SFDVKD. The V end was cut by 2 bases, the J end by 0 bases, with 6 bases between. This chain's CDR3 is CATSDSGATNEKLFF. DNA for the CDR3: TGTGCCACCAGTGATTCAGGCGCAACTAATGAAAAACTGTTTTTT.

This clonotype was recorded a few times. The genes are TRBV18 and TRBJ2-5, with 8 nucleotides matching TRBD1. This CDR3 has 15 amino acids. From germline, CDR1 is KGHSH and CDR2 LQKENI. Unmatched junction bases numbered 3, after V lost 3 bases and J lost 0 bases. The CDR3 region has the DNA TGTGCCAGCTCACCTCGACAGGGGTACCAAGAGACCCAGTACTTC. Protein product: CASSPRQGYQETQYF.

V gene TRBV20-1 combines with J gene TRBJ1-4, with 8 bases lining up with TRBD1. The CDR3 spans 13 residues. The germline gives CDR1 DFQATT, CDR2 SNEGSKA (reference sequence). J gave up 6 bases and V 6 bases, and 6 bases lay outside the gene matches. CDR3 sequence reads: CSARTGYDEKLFF. The CDR3 DNA is TGCAGTGCCAGGACAGGGTATGATGAAAAACTGTTTTTT.